The sequence of this T cell receptor (beta chain) was determined in a study of CD8 T cells in Susac syndrome. Reverse transcription of roughly 0.45 to 1 ug RNA was carried out with random hexamers. By means of immunoSEQ multiplex PCR, TCR beta CDR3 spanning 54 Vbeta and 13 Jbeta underwent amplification. TCRdb re-called the immunoSEQ multiplex PCR reads with MiXCR, one entry per CDR3 protein. The data show 150,000 or so distinct CDR3 sequences, roughly 94% seen once. Controls were age- and sex-matched healthy donors. Purification of the CD8+ and CD4+ T cells relied on negative isolation, and TEMRA cells underwent FACS enrichment. This CDR3 has 15 residues. The V and J ends lost 0 bases and 1 base, in that order; junction bases with no gene match: 2. Per the germline V gene, CDR1 is LGHDT and CDR2 is YNNKEL (reference sequence).

Sequencing used CD4+ T cells from PBMCs. The chain combines TRBV3-1 with TRBJ1-2; 7 bases align to TRBD1. This TCR was sampled from a human donor in good health. The CDR3 DNA is TGTGCCAGCAGCCAAGAAGGGGGCAGTAACTATGGCTACACCTTC. This gives the protein CASSQEGGSNYGYTF.